A single sample gave rise to the 2 T cell receptor beta chains below, sequenced in a study of blood T cell repertoires in COVID-19. Method: immunoSEQ multiplex PCR; TCRdb's copy keeps in-frame clones and lacks some. The sample lists approximately 200,000 clones; approximately 91% were seen once. The sample taken for sequencing was peripheral blood. These receptors came from a woman aged 55-69 years with acute or convalescent COVID-19.

This clone was observed a single time. The chain employs TRBV7-2 and TRBJ2-1; D is perhaps TRBD2 (5 bases). The V gene's germline CDR1 is SGHTA and CDR2 FQGNSA. V was pared by 5 bases and J by 7 bases, with 21 bases between. The CDR3 is made up of 16 amino acids. The CDR3: CASSPQRGRGGNEQFF. The CDR3 DNA is TGTGCCAGCAGCCCTCAGCGAGGGCGAGGCGGTAATGAGCAGTTCTTC.

Written as DNA, the CDR3 is TGTGCCAGCAGCCAAAGCCCCTCCTCTTATCAGCCCCAGCATTTT. Translating it yields CASSQSPSSYQPQHF. The V call is TRBV3-1 (or the pseudogene TRBV3-2), the J call TRBJ1-5, with unresolved D. Between the trimmed V and J ends, which lost 2 bases and 5 bases, there was a span of 13 bases. The germline gives CDR1 LGHDT, CDR2 YNNKEL (reference sequence). This CDR3 has 15 residues.